This T cell receptor beta chain was sequenced in a study of cytomegalovirus exposure and HLA in healthy donors. General study points: A few chains tied to CMV proved CMV antigen-specific in vitro. The study flagged approximately 180 TCR beta chains as cytomegalovirus-associated. What a later analysis showed was that several of the most significant clusters appeared linked to common viral pathogens.

As for this clone: The target antigen is unknown.

Primers: 60 Vbeta forward and 13 Jbeta reverse. Using immunoSEQ multiplex PCR, the repertoire was profiled, and TCRdb retains in-frame clones only, with some absent. The table records around 200,000 clones, under 85% of them present only once. There are 13 residues in the CDR3. The ends were cut back, 2 bases at V and 6 bases at J, with 9 bases in the middle. Per germline, CDR1 SEHNR and CDR2 FQNEAQ (reference sequence). The receptor comes from a man in his fifties in good health and CMV-seronegative. The V gene is TRBV7-9, the J gene TRBJ2-3; no firm D call. Sequencing was performed on PBMCs. CDR3 region: CASSLSARDTQYF. Written as DNA, the CDR3 is TGTGCCAGCAGCTTAAGCGCCCGCGATACGCAGTATTTT.